Listed below are T cell receptor beta chains from one sample, sequenced in a study of control samples from healthy donors and cancer patients. Profiled with immunoSEQ multiplex PCR; TCRdb holds only in-frame clones, not every one. The sample includes about 94,000 clones, 90% of them seen just once. The sequencing input was blood. Receptors were obtained from a woman under 30 in good health. Each CDR3 is given with its conserved first and last residue. Fields, in order: CDR3 protein, CDR3 DNA, V gene, J gene, clone size, D gene. The D gene is left open where the match is weak. The size of a clone is reported for some rows only, either as once, few or many, or as a class for expanded clones.

CDR3: CASSQGSKRGAQETQYF
DNA: TGTGCCAGCAGCCAAGGCTCTAAGCGGGGGGCCCAAGAGACCCAGTACTTC
V: TRBV3-1/TRBV3-2
J: TRBJ2-5
size: -
D: TRBD2

CDR3: CASSLAGSYTGELFF
DNA: TGCGCCAGCAGCTTGGCAGGGTCTTACACCGGGGAGCTGTTTTTT
V: TRBV5-1
J: TRBJ2-2
size: -
D: -

CDR3: CASSQSLLSGNTIYF
DNA: TGCGCCAGCAGCCAGAGCCTACTCTCTGGAAACACCATATATTTT
V: TRBV4-1
J: TRBJ1-3
size: -
D: -

CDR3: CASSPLSGGRSPEAFF
DNA: TGTGCCAGCAGCCCACTTTCGGGGGGGAGGAGCCCCGAAGCTTTCTTT
V: TRBV4-2
J: TRBJ1-1
size: -
D: -

CDR3: CASSQNRDYWEQYF
DNA: TGTGCCAGTAGTCAAAACCGGGACTACTGGGAGCAGTACTTC
V: TRBV19
J: TRBJ2-7
size: -
D: TRBD2

CDR3: CASSVTGPPTYGYTF
DNA: TGCGCCAGCAGCGTGACAGGTCCACCGACCTATGGCTACACCTTC
V: TRBV5-1
J: TRBJ1-2
size: -
D: -

CDR3: CASSHSDGRYGYTF
DNA: TGTGCCAGCAGCCACTCGGACGGCAGATATGGCTACACCTTC
V: TRBV3-1/TRBV3-2
J: TRBJ1-2
size: -
D: -

CDR3: CASSSTGGADGYTF
DNA: TGTGCCAGCAGTTCCACAGGGGGCGCAGATGGCTACACCTTC
V: TRBV5-6
J: TRBJ1-2
size: once
D: TRBD1

CDR3: CASSQDRRFLRDTEAFF
DNA: TGTGCCAGCAGCCAAGATCGTCGCTTTCTTAGAGACACTGAAGCTTTCTTT
V: TRBV4-2
J: TRBJ1-1
size: -
D: -

CDR3: CAIRRQLPTYEQYF
DNA: TGTGCCATCAGACGACAGCTCCCGACCTACGAGCAGTACTTC
V: TRBV10-3
J: TRBJ2-7
size: -
D: -

CDR3: CASNKNRGGGYTF
DNA: TGTGCCAGCAACAAAAACAGGGGGGGTGGCTACACCTTC
V: TRBV3-1/TRBV3-2
J: TRBJ1-2
size: -
D: TRBD1

CDR3: CATAEVNYGYTF
DNA: TGTGCCACCGCCGAGGTTAACTATGGCTACACCTTC
V: TRBV13
J: TRBJ1-2
size: -
D: -

CDR3: CASSDYRQEGTQYF
DNA: TGTGCCAGCAGTGATTACAGGCAGGAAGGTACGCAGTATTTT
V: TRBV6-1
J: TRBJ2-3
size: -
D: -

CDR3: CASSQIAGSTDTQYF
DNA: TGTGCCAGCAGCCAAATAGCGGGGAGCACAGATACGCAGTATTTT
V: TRBV6-5
J: TRBJ2-3
size: -
D: TRBD2

CDR3: CASSALAGGETQYF
DNA: TGTGCCAGCAGTGCCCTAGCGGGGGGAGAGACCCAGTACTTC
V: TRBV2
J: TRBJ2-5
size: -
D: TRBD2

CDR3: CASSRDSDTVGYTF
DNA: TGTGCCAGCAGTCGCGACAGTGATACGGTCGGCTACACCTTC
V: TRBV6-5
J: TRBJ1-2
size: few
D: -

CDR3: CASSYPLGRVTEAFF
DNA: TGTGCCAGCAGCTATCCCCTCGGAAGGGTCACTGAAGCTTTCTTT
V: TRBV5-6
J: TRBJ1-1
size: -
D: -

CDR3: CASSQDGGATTEAFF
DNA: TGTGCCAGCAGCCAAGACGGTGGGGCGACGACTGAAGCTTTCTTT
V: TRBV4-2
J: TRBJ1-1
size: -
D: -

CDR3: CASSQRQGSTEAFF
DNA: TGTGCCAGCAGCCAACGGCAGGGGTCGACTGAAGCTTTCTTT
V: TRBV6-5
J: TRBJ1-1
size: -
D: -

CDR3: CASSSGKGINYGYTF
DNA: TGTGCCAGCAGCTCGGGGAAAGGGATTAACTATGGCTACACCTTC
V: TRBV5-4
J: TRBJ1-2
size: -
D: -

CDR3: CASSSVAGNHEQYF
DNA: TGTGCCAGCAGTTCAGTAGCAGGGAACCACGAGCAGTACTTC
V: TRBV27
J: TRBJ2-7
size: -
D: -

CDR3: CASSLDSGGLYNEQFF
DNA: TGTGCCAGCAGCTTAGATAGCGGGGGCCTCTACAATGAGCAGTTCTTC
V: TRBV7-2
J: TRBJ2-1
size: -
D: TRBD2

CDR3: CASSSGGGQGYTF
DNA: TGTGCCAGCAGTTCCGGGGGGGGGCAAGGCTACACCTTC
V: TRBV12-3/TRBV12-4
J: TRBJ1-2
size: -
D: -

CDR3: CATSRDRDTYEQYF
DNA: TGTGCCACCAGCAGGGACAGGGACACCTACGAGCAGTACTTC
V: TRBV15
J: TRBJ2-7
size: -
D: TRBD1

CDR3: CASRQGNDEQYF
DNA: TGTGCCAGCAGGCAGGGGAACGACGAGCAGTACTTC
V: TRBV2
J: TRBJ2-7
size: -
D: -

CDR3: CASSIDRDRISNQPQHF
DNA: TGTGCCAGTAGTATAGACAGGGACAGGATAAGCAATCAGCCCCAGCATTTT
V: TRBV19
J: TRBJ1-5
size: -
D: TRBD1

CDR3: CASSWRPPSGEKLFF
DNA: TGTGCCAGCAGTTGGCGGCCACCATCGGGCGAAAAACTGTTTTTT
V: TRBV6-6
J: TRBJ1-4
size: -
D: -

CDR3: CASTGTVSGNTIYF
DNA: TGTGCCAGCACCGGGACAGTCTCTGGAAACACCATATATTTT
V: TRBV6-5
J: TRBJ1-3
size: -
D: TRBD1

CDR3: CATRDGGFGELFF
DNA: TGTGCCACCCGGGACGGCGGTTTCGGGGAGCTGTTTTTT
V: TRBV24-1
J: TRBJ2-2
size: -
D: -

CDR3: CASRLSNEQFF
DNA: TGTGCCAGCCGATTATCGAATGAGCAGTTCTTC
V: TRBV11-2
J: TRBJ2-1
size: once
D: -

CDR3: CASAAFGTEAFF
DNA: TGTGCCAGCGCGGCCTTTGGAACTGAAGCTTTCTTT
V: TRBV2
J: TRBJ1-1
size: -
D: -

CDR3: CASSFQPNTEAFF
DNA: TGTGCCAGCAGCTTCCAACCGAACACTGAAGCTTTCTTT
V: TRBV5-4
J: TRBJ1-1
size: -
D: -

CDR3: CASSEEEEGQETQYF
DNA: TGTGCCAGCAGTGAAGAAGAGGAAGGCCAAGAGACCCAGTACTTC
V: TRBV2
J: TRBJ2-5
size: -
D: -

CDR3: CASGGVVEVGRTEAFF
DNA: TGTGCTTCAGGGGGGGTGGTCGAGGTCGGTCGCACTGAAGCTTTCTTT
V: TRBV3-1/TRBV3-2
J: TRBJ1-1
size: -
D: TRBD1

CDR3: CASSDPGEGNTIYF
DNA: TGTGCCAGCAGTGACCCGGGAGAGGGAAACACCATATATTTT
V: TRBV6-1
J: TRBJ1-3
size: -
D: -

CDR3: CASSLGSSGNTIYF
DNA: TGCGCCAGCAGCTTGGGCAGCTCTGGAAACACCATATATTTT
V: TRBV5-1
J: TRBJ1-3
size: -
D: -

CDR3: CSVEVPLTGSTEAFF
DNA: TGCAGCGTTGAAGTTCCGTTGACGGGGAGCACTGAAGCTTTCTTT
V: TRBV29-1
J: TRBJ1-1
size: -
D: -

CDR3: CASSEPYGYTF
DNA: TGTGCCAGCAGTGAGCCTTATGGCTACACCTTC
V: TRBV6-1
J: TRBJ1-2
size: -
D: -

CDR3: CASSNGPQGAKNIQYF
DNA: TGTGCCAGCAGCAACGGCCCGCAGGGTGCCAAAAACATTCAGTACTTC
V: TRBV21-1
J: TRBJ2-4
size: -
D: -

CDR3: CASSDALTTEAFF
DNA: TGTGCCAGCAGTGACGCCTTGACGACTGAAGCTTTCTTT
V: TRBV6-4
J: TRBJ1-1
size: -
D: -

CDR3: CASSPKKGPRGNTEAFF
DNA: TGTGCCAGCTCACCTAAAAAGGGACCTCGGGGCAACACTGAAGCTTTCTTT
V: TRBV18
J: TRBJ1-1
size: once
D: -

CDR3: CASRGGMTYEQYF
DNA: TGTGCCAGCAGGGGGGGGATGACCTACGAGCAGTACTTC
V: TRBV28
J: TRBJ2-7
size: -
D: TRBD2

CDR3: CASSLGQVHGYTF
DNA: TGTGCCAGCAGCCTCGGACAGGTACATGGCTACACCTTC
V: TRBV14
J: TRBJ1-2
size: -
D: TRBD1

CDR3: CASSSPRGDNTGELFF
DNA: TGCGCCAGCAGCTCGCCCCGCGGCGACAACACCGGGGAGCTGTTTTTT
V: TRBV5-1
J: TRBJ2-2
size: -
D: -

CDR3: CASSPATGYTGELFF
DNA: TGTGCCAGCAGCCCAGCGACAGGGTACACCGGGGAGCTGTTTTTT
V: TRBV3-1/TRBV3-2
J: TRBJ2-2
size: -
D: TRBD1

CDR3: CAISESLQDNEQFF
DNA: TGTGCCATCAGTGAGTCGCTACAGGACAATGAGCAGTTCTTC
V: TRBV10-3
J: TRBJ2-1
size: -
D: -

CDR3: CASSHRIRAGTTYEQYF
DNA: TGTGCCAGCAGCCACCGTATCCGAGCGGGGACCACCTACGAGCAGTACTTC
V: TRBV7-2
J: TRBJ2-7
size: -
D: TRBD2

CDR3: CASSQTANSYNSPLHF
DNA: TGCGCCAGCAGCCAGACAGCGAACTCCTATAATTCACCCCTCCACTTT
V: TRBV4-1
J: TRBJ1-6
size: -
D: -

CDR3: CASSLDGGGKLFF
DNA: TGTGCCAGCAGCTTAGATGGGGGAGGAAAACTGTTTTTT
V: TRBV11-2
J: TRBJ1-4
size: once
D: -

CDR3: CASRRENTEAFF
DNA: TGTGCCAGCCGAAGAGAGAACACTGAAGCTTTCTTT
V: TRBV2
J: TRBJ1-1
size: -
D: -

CDR3: CASSLQNSNQPQHF
DNA: TGTGCCAGCAGCTTACAGAATAGCAATCAGCCCCAGCATTTT
V: TRBV7-9
J: TRBJ1-5
size: -
D: -

CDR3: CASGGALGETQYF
DNA: TGTGCCAGCGGGGGGGCGCTGGGAGAGACCCAGTACTTC
V: TRBV6-6
J: TRBJ2-5
size: -
D: -

CDR3: CASSSLTGTLTEAFF
DNA: TGTGCCAGCAGCTCATTGACAGGGACCCTCACTGAAGCTTTCTTT
V: TRBV7-3
J: TRBJ1-1
size: -
D: TRBD1

CDR3: CASSYSAGYGYTF
DNA: TGTGCCAGCAGTTACTCCGCGGGGTATGGCTACACCTTC
V: TRBV6-5
J: TRBJ1-2
size: -
D: -

CDR3: CSVPWVGQGLFF
DNA: TGCAGCGTTCCGTGGGTGGGGCAGGGATTGTTCTTC
V: TRBV29-1
J: TRBJ2-1
size: -
D: -